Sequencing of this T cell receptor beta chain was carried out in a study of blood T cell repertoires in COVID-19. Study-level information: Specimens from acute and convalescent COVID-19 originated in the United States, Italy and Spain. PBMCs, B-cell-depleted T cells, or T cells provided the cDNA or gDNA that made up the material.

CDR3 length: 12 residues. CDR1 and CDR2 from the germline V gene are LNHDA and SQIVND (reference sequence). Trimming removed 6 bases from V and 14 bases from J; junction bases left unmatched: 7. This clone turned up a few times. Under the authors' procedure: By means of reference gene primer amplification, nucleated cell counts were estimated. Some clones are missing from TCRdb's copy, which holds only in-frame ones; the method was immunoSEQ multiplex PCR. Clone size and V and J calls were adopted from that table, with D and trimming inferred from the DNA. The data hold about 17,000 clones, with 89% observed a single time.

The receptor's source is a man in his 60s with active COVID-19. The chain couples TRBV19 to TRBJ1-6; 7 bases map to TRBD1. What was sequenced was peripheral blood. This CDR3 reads CASSFLQGTLHF. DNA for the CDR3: TGTGCCAGTAGCTTCTTACAGGGGACCCTCCACTTT. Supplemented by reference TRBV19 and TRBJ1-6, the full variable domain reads DGGITQSPKYLFRKEGQNVTLSCEQNLNHDAMYWYRQDPGQGLRLIYYSQIVNDFQKGDIAEGYSVSREKKESFPLTVTSAQKNPTAFYLCASSFLQGTLHFGNGTRLTVT.